Shown below are 7 T cell receptor beta chains from a single sample sequenced in a study of OX40 agonist ivuxolimab in advanced cancers. Library preparation employed the immunoSEQ multiplex PCR assay. This is the immuneACCESS table as TCRdb keeps it, with only in-frame sequences that have V and J called. A part of the clones is gone; compared with another copy, unresolved V genes explain less than half, and the rest is unexplained. In all, the sample holds about 160,000 clones, and under 95% of those were seen once. The ten largest account for around 0.33% of the sample. Source: CD4+ or CD8+ T cells sorted from blood, taken in a trial of the OX40 agonist ivuxolimab. All receptors derive from an adult with an advanced solid tumor such as melanoma, head and neck, liver or kidney cancer.

The chain joins TRBV7-2 to TRBJ2-7, with D tentatively TRBD2 (5 bases). Germline assignment: CDR1 SGHTA and CDR2 FQGNSA. The CDR3 extends over 13 amino acids. V lost 5 bases and J lost 2, with 10 bases in between. The CDR3 loop reads CASSADWTYEQYF. The CDR3 DNA sequence: TGTGCCAGCAGCGCGGACTGGACCTACGAGCAGTACTTC.

This clone came up once. V gene TRBV6-1 combines with J gene TRBJ1-2; D call uncertain. Trimming stripped 7 bases from V and 4 bases from J, with 16 bases between. The CDR3 runs to 14 residues. The germline gives CDR1 MNHNS, CDR2 SASEGT. CDR3 sequence reads: CASISGLLGYGYTF. The CDR3 DNA is TGTGCCAGCATCAGTGGCCTCCTCGGCTATGGCTACACCTTC.

J is TRBJ2-1 and V is TRBV19; TRBD2 aligns across 8 bases. The germline V gene has CDR1 LNHDA and CDR2 SQIVND (reference sequence). Unmatched junction bases numbered 3, after V lost 5 bases and J lost 6 bases. The CDR3 covers 13 residues. CDR3 DNA sequence: TGTGCCAGTAGTCCACTAGCGGCCAATGAGCAGTTCTTC. This sequence encodes CASSPLAANEQFF.

The V gene is TRBV6-5, the J gene TRBJ2-5, with a tentative D call TRBD1 (6 bases). Per germline, CDR1 MNHEY and CDR2 SVGAGI. V was cut by 6 bases and J by 5 bases, with 13 bases left in between. CDR3 length: 13 amino acids. The CDR3 DNA reads TGTGCCAGCAGGCCACAGGGTCCGGAGACCCAGTACTTC. This codes for CASRPQGPETQYF.

This chain links TRBV18 with TRBJ2-1; possible D gene TRBD1, 6 bases. The CDR3 has 15 amino acids. Germline CDR1 reads KGHSH; CDR2 reads LQKENI. V gave up 4 bases and J gave up 5 bases, with 15 bases separating them. The CDR3 protein is CASSLNRAAHNEQFF. CDR3 DNA sequence: TGTGCCAGCTCACTTAACAGGGCAGCCCACAATGAGCAGTTCTTC. The whole variable domain, filled in from reference TRBV18 and TRBJ2-1, reads NAGVMQNPRHLVRRRGQEARLRCSPMKGHSHVYWYRQLPEEGLKFMVYLQKENIIDESGMPKERFSAEFPKEGPSILRIQQVVRGDSAAYFCASSLNRAAHNEQFFGPGTRLTVL.

The chain couples TRBV11-2 to TRBJ1-1; 9 bases fit TRBD1. V lost 5 bases and J lost 1; bases outside the gene matches: 5. The CDR3 is 15 residues long. In germline, CDR1 is SGHAT, CDR2 FQNNGV. The CDR3 DNA is TGTGCCAGCAGCCCAGGACAGGGGACGAACACTGAAGCTTTCTTT. As protein: CASSPGQGTNTEAFF.

Only one count was recorded for this clone. The J gene is TRBJ1-5, the V gene TRBV18, with 8 bases identical to TRBD1. The CDR3 is 15 amino acids. Germline trimming cut 4 bases from V and 5 bases from J; bases unmatched to any gene: 7. The germline V gene encodes CDR1 KGHSH and CDR2 LQKENI. The CDR3: CASSRTGKVDQPQHF. The CDR3 DNA reads TGTGCCAGCTCACGGACAGGGAAGGTCGATCAGCCCCAGCATTTT.